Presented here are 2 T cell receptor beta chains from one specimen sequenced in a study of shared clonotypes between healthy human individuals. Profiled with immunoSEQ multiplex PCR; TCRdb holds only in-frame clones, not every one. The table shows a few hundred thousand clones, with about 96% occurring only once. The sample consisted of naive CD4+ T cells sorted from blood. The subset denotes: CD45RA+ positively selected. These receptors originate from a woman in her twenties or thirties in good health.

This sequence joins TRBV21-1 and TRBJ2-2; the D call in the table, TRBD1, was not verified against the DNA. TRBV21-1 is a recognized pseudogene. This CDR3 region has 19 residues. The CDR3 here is CASSTQYPGTFLFPGELFF. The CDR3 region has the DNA TGTGCCAGCAGCACTCAATACCCCGGGACATTCCTCTTCCCCGGGGAGCTGTTTTTT.

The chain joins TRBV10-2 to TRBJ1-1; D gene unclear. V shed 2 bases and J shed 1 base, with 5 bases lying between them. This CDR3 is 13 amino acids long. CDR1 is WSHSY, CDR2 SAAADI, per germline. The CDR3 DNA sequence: TGCGCCAGCAGTGAGCGGGCGAACACTGAAGCTTTCTTT. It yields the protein CASSERANTEAFF.